This record looks at one T cell receptor beta chain sequence and its context. Germline assignment: CDR1 SGHRS and CDR2 YFSETQ. The CDR3 extends over 16 amino acids. These data are taken from a study of T cells expressing NK-cell markers. Study-wide context: Sorted CD3+CD56-NKG2C+, CD3+CD56+NKG2C- and CD3+CD56+NKG2C+ T cells were the source of the TCR beta repertoires. Seven of the eight sequenced donors were classified as HCMV-seropositive, and one was classified as seronegative.

One entry per CDR3 protein, without DNA, is what TCRdb gives after re-calling the 5' RACE reads. The listing records a few hundred thousand distinct CDR3 sequences. Source material: blood T cells: a sorted CD56 or NKG2C T cell subset, CD4+ or CD8+ T cells, or bulk PBMC T cells (not recorded which). The gene calls are TRBV5-1 and TRBJ2-3; as DNA is missing, the TRBD2 call by TCRdb cannot be tested. This TCR came from a man aged 18 to 29 in good health. The chain's CDR3 is CASSTGVTTSTDTQYF. The whole variable domain, remainder taken from reference TRBV5-1 and TRBJ2-3, is KAGVTQTPRYLIKTRGQQVTLSCSPISGHRSVSWYQQTPGQGLQFLFEYFSETQRNKGNFPGRFSGRQFSNSRSEMNVSTLELGDSALYLCASSTGVTTSTDTQYFGPGTRLTVL.